Listed below are T cell receptor beta chains from one sample, sequenced in a study of T cells after yellow fever vaccination. TCRdb fed the 5' RACE reads into MiXCR, producing one record per CDR3 protein. The table lists about 320,000 distinct CDR3 sequences, approximately 4% of them singletons. The specimen was PBMCs, collected 15 days after the yellow fever booster vaccination. These receptors originate from a man younger than 35 who received the YFV17D yellow fever vaccine. CDR3s include the opening cysteine and the closing phenylalanine or tryptophan. Each record gives: clone size, J gene, V gene, D gene, CDR3 DNA, CDR3 protein. The D gene is left open where the match is weak. Size is omitted from some rows. Given values are once, few, many or a class for expanded clones.

>many|TRBJ2-5|TRBV5-1|TRBD2
TGCGCCAGCAGCTTGGGCGGGAGGTCCATCGGGGCCCAGTACTTC
CASSLGGRSIGAQYF
>many|TRBJ2-2|TRBV29-1|-
TGCAGCGCAGTAGTGGGGGCCTACACCGGGGAGCTGTTTTTT
CSAVVGAYTGELFF
>few|TRBJ1-5|TRBV6-6|TRBD1
TGTGCCAGCAGGGGACAGGGGAGAAGCAATCAGCCCCAGCATTTT
CASRGQGRSNQPQHF
>-|TRBJ1-5|TRBV12-3/TRBV12-4|-
TGTGCCAGCAGTTTTACTTATAGCAATCAGCCCCAGCATTTT
CASSFTYSNQPQHF
>few|TRBJ2-2|TRBV29-1|-
TGCAGCGTTGAAGATTATGGCACCGGGGAGCTGTTTTTT
CSVEDYGTGELFF
>many|TRBJ2-5|TRBV28|TRBD2
TGTGCCCTGGGGGTTTTCGAGCGGGGCCAAGAGACCCAGTACTTC
CALGVFERGQETQYF
>few|TRBJ1-2|TRBV20-1|TRBD1
TGCAGTGCTCCCAGGACAGGGAAGGACTATGGCTACACCTTC
CSAPRTGKDYGYTF
>many|TRBJ1-2|TRBV12-3/TRBV12-4|-
TGTGCCAGCAGTTTAGGAGGGCGAGGCTACACCTTC
CASSLGGRGYTF
>many|TRBJ2-1|TRBV3-1|-
TGTGCCAGCAGCCAATTGGAATATGAGCAGTTCTTC
CASSQLEYEQFF
>many|TRBJ1-6|TRBV9|TRBD1
TGTGCCAGCAGCGGGACAGGGCGAGATTCACCCCTCCACTTT
CASSGTGRDSPLHF
>many|TRBJ2-1|TRBV7-9|-
TGTGCCAGCAGCTTATATCACGCCAGGGTGGATGAGCAGTTCTTC
CASSLYHARVDEQFF
>many|TRBJ1-2|TRBV29-1|-
TGCAGCGTCCTTATTTTCACCGCTAACTATGGCTACACCTTC
CSVLIFTANYGYTF
>many|TRBJ2-2|TRBV27|-
TGTGCCAGCAGTGCCATAAACACCGGGGAGCTGTTTTTT
CASSAINTGELFF
>many|TRBJ1-4|TRBV7-2|TRBD1
TGTGCCAGCAGCCCCGGACAGGGCGGTGAAAAACTGTTTTTT
CASSPGQGGEKLFF
>many|TRBJ2-3|TRBV7-9|-
TGTGCCAGCAGCTTAAAATCCGGACTCACAGATACGCAGTATTTT
CASSLKSGLTDTQYF
>many|TRBJ2-3|TRBV7-3|-
TGTGCCAGCGCCCTGGCGGTGAGCACAGATACGCAGTATTTT
CASALAVSTDTQYF
>few|TRBJ1-2|TRBV5-6|-
TGTGCCAGCAGCTTGATTGGGGTTCAGAACTATGGCTACACCTTC
CASSLIGVQNYGYTF
>few|TRBJ2-3|TRBV24-1|-
TGTGCCACCAGTGAGGCTAGCGACCTGGGGGATACGCAGTATTTT
CATSEASDLGDTQYF
>-|TRBJ1-6|TRBV7-2|-
TGTGCCAGCAGCTTACCTCTTTACAGGGATAGGAATTCACCCCTCCACTTT
CASSLPLYRDRNSPLHF
>few|TRBJ2-2|TRBV12-3/TRBV12-4|-
TGTGCCAGCAGCCTTTTACTAGCCGGGACGCTTAACACCGGGGAGCTGTTTTTT
CASSLLLAGTLNTGELFF
>few|TRBJ1-2|TRBV6-5|-
TGTGCCAGCTGGACAGTTAACTATGGCTACACCTTC
CASWTVNYGYTF
>many|TRBJ2-5|TRBV6-5|-
TGTGCCAGCAGTAGACCACTCATGGTAGGAGAGACCCAGTACTTC
CASSRPLMVGETQYF
>-|TRBJ1-5|TRBV18|TRBD1
TGTGCCAGCTCAGCGGGGACAGGGGGCATTCAGCCCCAGCATTTT
CASSAGTGGIQPQHF
>few|TRBJ2-1|TRBV2|-
TGTGCCAGCAGTGACCGGGGTCGGGATGAGCAGTTCTTC
CASSDRGRDEQFF
>many|TRBJ1-2|TRBV20-1|-
TGCAGTGCTAGAAAGACTGAGAACTATGGCTACACCTTC
CSARKTENYGYTF
>few|TRBJ2-7|TRBV7-9|TRBD2
TGTGCCAGCAGCCCCAGCGGGGGGGCGAGGTACGAGCAGTACTTC
CASSPSGGARYEQYF
>few|TRBJ2-2|TRBV5-1|-
TGCGCCAGCAGTGTGGACACGAACACCGGGGAGCTGTTTTTT
CASSVDTNTGELFF
>many|TRBJ1-2|TRBV9|-
TGTGCCAGCAGCCCGGGGGCAGGGAATAACTATGGCTACACCTTC
CASSPGAGNNYGYTF
>many|TRBJ2-7|TRBV4-1|-
TGCGCCAGCAGCCAGGGGACTTTTACCTACGAGCAGTACTTC
CASSQGTFTYEQYF
>few|TRBJ2-5|TRBV4-1|-
TGCGCCAGCAGCCAAAGGGACTCTCTCCAAGAGACCCAGTACTTC
CASSQRDSLQETQYF
>many|TRBJ1-1|TRBV4-2|-
TGTGCCAGCAGCCAAGGGTTTGGGGACCCCATTGAAGCTTTCTTT
CASSQGFGDPIEAFF
>-|TRBJ1-3|TRBV12-3/TRBV12-4|-
TGTGCCAGCAGTTTAAGGTGGCGGTTAGACACCATATATTTT
CASSLRWRLDTIYF
>-|TRBJ2-1|TRBV29-1|TRBD2
TGCAGCGTTGACAAGCGGGGGGCAATCGTTGCCTACAATGAGCAGTTCTTC
CSVDKRGAIVAYNEQFF
>many|TRBJ2-3|TRBV28|-
TGTGCCAGCAGTCAAAACACAGATACGCAGTATTTT
CASSQNTDTQYF
>many|TRBJ1-5|TRBV14|TRBD1
TGTGCCAGCAGCCAGGTGGGACAGAATCAGCCCCAGCATTTT
CASSQVGQNQPQHF
>-|TRBJ2-3|TRBV6-6|TRBD2
TGTGCCAGCAGTTCCCGGACTAGCGGCCGCACAGATACGCAGTATTTT
CASSSRTSGRTDTQYF
>-|TRBJ2-5|TRBV7-2|-
TGTGCCAGCAGCTTCGTCACGGGGAAAGAGACCCAGTACTTC
CASSFVTGKETQYF
>-|TRBJ1-1|TRBV4-1|-
TGCGCCAGCAGTTGGGACGCCGGGGGGAACACTGAAGCTTTCTTT
CASSWDAGGNTEAFF
>few|TRBJ1-3|TRBV3-1|-
TGTGCCAGCAGCCACGTCTTCCGCTCTGGAAACACCATATATTTT
CASSHVFRSGNTIYF
>-|TRBJ1-2|TRBV7-9|-
TGTGCCAGCAGCTTGGACTTCTATGGCTACACCTTC
CASSLDFYGYTF
>-|TRBJ1-1|TRBV7-9|-
TGTGCCAGCAGCTCCTGGCGGGGGGGGGCGAACACTGAAGCTTTCTTT
CASSSWRGGANTEAFF
>many|TRBJ1-1|TRBV7-2|TRBD1
TGTGCCAGCAGCGTGGGACAGACGAACACTGAAGCTTTCTTT
CASSVGQTNTEAFF
>few|TRBJ1-5|TRBV19|-
TGTGCCAGTAGTATATTCGCGGGCTATCAGCCCCAGCATTTT
CASSIFAGYQPQHF
>many|TRBJ2-1|TRBV4-1|-
TGCGCCAGCAGCCGAGGGGGTGAGCAGTTCTTC
CASSRGGEQFF
>many|TRBJ2-7|TRBV4-3|-
TGCGCCAGCAGCCACGCCGCAGGGCTTTACGAGCAGTACTTC
CASSHAAGLYEQYF